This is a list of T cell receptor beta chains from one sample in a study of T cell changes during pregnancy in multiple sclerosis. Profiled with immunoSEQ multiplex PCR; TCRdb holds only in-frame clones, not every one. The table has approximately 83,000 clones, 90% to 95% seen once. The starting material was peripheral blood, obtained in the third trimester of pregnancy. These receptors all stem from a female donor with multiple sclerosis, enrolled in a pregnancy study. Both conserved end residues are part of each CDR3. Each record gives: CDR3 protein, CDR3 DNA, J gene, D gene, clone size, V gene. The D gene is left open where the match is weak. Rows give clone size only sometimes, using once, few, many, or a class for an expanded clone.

CDR3aa: CASSLVAGGSSYEQYF; CDR3nt: TGTGCCAGCAGCTTAGTGGCCGGAGGGAGCTCCTACGAGCAGTACTTC; j_gene: TRBJ2-7; d_gene: NA; abundance: once; v_gene: TRBV7-6
CDR3aa: CSVGTGLNTGELFF; CDR3nt: TGCAGCGTTGGGACAGGGTTGAACACCGGGGAGCTGTTTTTT; j_gene: TRBJ2-2; d_gene: TRBD1; abundance: few; v_gene: TRBV29-1
CDR3aa: CASSIGDYGYTF; CDR3nt: TGTGCCAGTAGTATCGGGGACTATGGCTACACCTTC; j_gene: TRBJ1-2; d_gene: NA; abundance: NA; v_gene: TRBV19
CDR3aa: CATSTFSERGTDTQYF; CDR3nt: TGTGCCACCAGCACTTTTAGCGAGAGAGGCACAGATACGCAGTATTTT; j_gene: TRBJ2-3; d_gene: NA; abundance: NA; v_gene: TRBV15
CDR3aa: CASSEASQRQGFANEKLFF; CDR3nt: TGTGCCAGCAGTGAAGCTTCGCAGCGACAGGGGTTCGCTAATGAAAAACTGTTTTTT; j_gene: TRBJ1-4; d_gene: TRBD1; abundance: once; v_gene: TRBV2
CDR3aa: CASSPNGLAGGETQYF; CDR3nt: TGCGCCAGCAGCCCCAACGGACTAGCGGGAGGGGAGACCCAGTACTTC; j_gene: TRBJ2-5; d_gene: TRBD2; abundance: NA; v_gene: TRBV5-1
CDR3aa: CASSEPSGGTEAFF; CDR3nt: TGTGCCAGCAGCGAACCCTCAGGGGGCACTGAAGCTTTCTTT; j_gene: TRBJ1-1; d_gene: TRBD1; abundance: NA; v_gene: TRBV9
CDR3aa: CATQPGEYEQYF; CDR3nt: TGTGCCACCCAGCCGGGTGAGTACGAGCAGTACTTC; j_gene: TRBJ2-7; d_gene: NA; abundance: NA; v_gene: TRBV2
CDR3aa: CASSAKSSGLPNTGELFF; CDR3nt: TGTGCCAGCAGCGCAAAGTCCTCAGGACTCCCGAACACCGGGGAGCTGTTTTTT; j_gene: TRBJ2-2; d_gene: NA; abundance: NA; v_gene: TRBV9
CDR3aa: CASSLTSGLNNEQFF; CDR3nt: TGCGCCAGCAGCTTGACTAGCGGCCTAAACAATGAGCAGTTCTTC; j_gene: TRBJ2-1; d_gene: TRBD2; abundance: NA; v_gene: TRBV5-1
CDR3aa: CASSLPTGVADTQYF; CDR3nt: TGTGCCAGCAGCTTACCTACGGGGGTCGCAGATACGCAGTATTTT; j_gene: TRBJ2-3; d_gene: NA; abundance: NA; v_gene: TRBV7-2
CDR3aa: CASSGQGRIRTNSGANVLTF; CDR3nt: TGTGCCAGTAGCGGACAGGGGCGAATCCGTACTAACTCTGGGGCCAACGTCCTGACTTTC; j_gene: TRBJ2-6; d_gene: TRBD1; abundance: NA; v_gene: TRBV19
CDR3aa: CASLGTGEKLFF; CDR3nt: TGTGCCAGTCTTGGGACAGGTGAAAAACTGTTTTTT; j_gene: TRBJ1-4; d_gene: TRBD1; abundance: NA; v_gene: TRBV2
CDR3aa: CASSLRGRGGAQHF; CDR3nt: TGTGCCAGCAGTTTAAGGGGCCGGGGAGGAGCCCAGCATTTT; j_gene: TRBJ1-5; d_gene: NA; abundance: NA; v_gene: TRBV27
CDR3aa: CASSLAARNYEQYF; CDR3nt: TGCGCCAGCAGCTTGGCTGCCAGAAACTACGAGCAGTACTTC; j_gene: TRBJ2-7; d_gene: NA; abundance: NA; v_gene: TRBV5-1
CDR3aa: CASKAGAIDTQYF; CDR3nt: TGTGCCAGCAAGGCAGGGGCGATAGATACGCAGTATTTT; j_gene: TRBJ2-3; d_gene: NA; abundance: NA; v_gene: TRBV2
CDR3aa: CASSPKTGYEQFF; CDR3nt: TGTGCCAGCTCACCCAAGACAGGGTATGAGCAGTTCTTC; j_gene: TRBJ2-1; d_gene: TRBD1; abundance: NA; v_gene: TRBV18
CDR3aa: CASSILGARDEQYF; CDR3nt: TGTGCCAGTAGTATCTTGGGGGCAAGGGACGAGCAGTACTTC; j_gene: TRBJ2-7; d_gene: NA; abundance: NA; v_gene: TRBV19
CDR3aa: CASSQDFEQYF; CDR3nt: TGCGCCAGCAGCCAAGACTTCGAGCAGTACTTC; j_gene: TRBJ2-7; d_gene: NA; abundance: NA; v_gene: TRBV4-1
CDR3aa: CASSLYDRLAGESNEQYF; CDR3nt: TGTGCCAGCAGTTTATACGACAGGCTAGCGGGAGAGTCAAACGAGCAGTACTTC; j_gene: TRBJ2-7; d_gene: TRBD2; abundance: NA; v_gene: TRBV28